A selection of T cell receptor beta chains follows, all from one sample in a study of identifying expanded T cells in peripheral blood. Clones were read by immunoSEQ multiplex PCR, and TCRdb kept only the in-frame ones, dropping some. The repertoire holds about 86,000 clones, with approximately 85% as singletons. The sequencing sample was made of blood. These TCRs come from a person aged 18-70 years in good health. Both conserved end residues are part of each CDR3. The D gene is left open where the match is weak. Rows give clone size only sometimes, using once, few, many, or a class for an expanded clone.

NA,TRBV28,NA,TRBJ1-2,TGTGCCAGCAGCCTTGGGACCGAGAATAACTATGGCTACACCTTC,CASSLGTENNYGYTF
TRBD2,TRBV18,NA,TRBJ2-5,TGTGCCAGCTCACCCAGACTAGCGGGGGGGCCCCGACAATCAGAGACCCAGTACTTC,CASSPRLAGGPRQSETQYF
NA,TRBV7-2,NA,TRBJ2-2,TGTGCCAGCAGCTTAGCCCCCCGCGCGAGGACCGGGGAGCTGTTTTTT,CASSLAPRARTGELFF
NA,TRBV5-4,NA,TRBJ2-2,TGTGCCAGCAGACGAGGGACGAACACCGGGGAGCTGTTTTTT,CASRRGTNTGELFF
TRBD1,TRBV18,NA,TRBJ1-5,TGTGCCAGCTCACCTGGGACAGGGGGCGGTCAGCCCCAGCATTTT,CASSPGTGGGQPQHF
NA,TRBV9,once,TRBJ2-5,TGTGCCAGCAGCCCCCTTTTCGGAGGGGATGGGACCCAGTACTTC,CASSPLFGGDGTQYF
NA,TRBV10-3,NA,TRBJ1-1,TGTGCCATCAGTGAGCTCCGGGTCGAAGCTTTCTTT,CAISELRVEAFF
NA,TRBV29-1,once,TRBJ2-7,TGCAGCGTTGGAGGGAACTCCTACGAGCAGTACTTC,CSVGGNSYEQYF
NA,TRBV5-6,NA,TRBJ2-3,TGTGCCAGCAGCCCATACTACTCCACAGATACGCAGTATTTT,CASSPYYSTDTQYF
NA,TRBV5-6,NA,TRBJ1-1,TGTGCCAGCAGCTCCCCACCCCACACTGAAGCTTTCTTT,CASSSPPHTEAFF
NA,TRBV6-6,few,TRBJ2-7,TGTGCCAGCAGTTACGAGGGCGGCTACGAGCAGTACTTC,CASSYEGGYEQYF
NA,TRBV11-2,NA,TRBJ1-2,TGTGCCAGCAGCTTCGCTTGGGGGGGAGCTAACTATGGCTACACCTTC,CASSFAWGGANYGYTF
NA,TRBV5-1,NA,TRBJ1-1,TGCGCCAGCAGGGGCCGTCTGAACACTGAAGCTTTCTTT,CASRGRLNTEAFF
TRBD2,TRBV28,NA,TRBJ2-1,TGTGCCAGCAGTCGCGGGGGGTCGGATGAGCAGTTCTTC,CASSRGGSDEQFF
TRBD1,TRBV6-1,NA,TRBJ1-6,TGTGCCAGCAGTGTATTACAGGGGAGGGTTTCCCATTTCTATTCACCCCTCCACTTT,CASSVLQGRVSHFYSPLHF
TRBD2,TRBV14,NA,TRBJ2-1,TGTGCCAGCAGCCATTGGACTAGACTGGGCAATGAGCAGTTCTTC,CASSHWTRLGNEQFF